The rows below give T cell receptor beta chains drawn from one sample of a study of identical twins. TCRdb itself ran the 5' RACE reads through MiXCR, one entry per CDR3 protein. Of 1.5 million or so distinct CDR3 sequences in the sample, less than 35% are singletons; the top ten hold approximately 0.29%. Sequencing input: cord blood. Receptors originate from a newborn girl in good health. CDR3s include the opening cysteine and the closing phenylalanine or tryptophan. Fields, in order: J gene, V gene, D gene, clone size, CDR3 DNA, CDR3 protein. D genes are given only for firm matches. Clone size is stated in some rows and not others, as once, few, many or a class when expanded.

j_call: TRBJ2-5
v_call: TRBV2
d_call: -
clone_size: -
cdr3_nt: TGTGCCAGCAGTGACACGAACAATGAGCAGTACTTC
cdr3_aa: CASSDTNNEQYF

j_call: TRBJ2-2
v_call: TRBV5-1
d_call: TRBD2
clone_size: -
cdr3_nt: TGCGCCAGCAGCTTGGGGACTAGCGGGGGCGTCGTTTGGACCGGGGAGCTGTTTTTT
cdr3_aa: CASSLGTSGGVVWTGELFF

j_call: TRBJ1-6
v_call: TRBV4-1
d_call: -
clone_size: -
cdr3_nt: TGCGCCAGCAGCCAAGTAACAGTGGGGAATTCACCCCCCCACTTT
cdr3_aa: CASSQVTVGNSPPHF

j_call: TRBJ2-7
v_call: TRBV20-1
d_call: -
clone_size: few
cdr3_nt: TGCAGTGCTACCCGGACAGCCTACGAGCAGTACTTC
cdr3_aa: CSATRTAYEQYF

j_call: TRBJ2-3
v_call: TRBV4-1
d_call: TRBD2
clone_size: -
cdr3_nt: TGCGCCAGCAGCCAGAGACACCCACCGGGACTAGCGGTCTCAGATACGCAGTATTTT
cdr3_aa: CASSQRHPPGLAVSDTQYF

j_call: TRBJ1-5
v_call: TRBV6-9
d_call: TRBD1
clone_size: -
cdr3_nt: TGTGCCGACTCCGGGACAGGGAGGAATCAGCCCCAGCATTTT
cdr3_aa: CADSGTGRNQPQHF

j_call: TRBJ2-7
v_call: TRBV5-1
d_call: -
clone_size: -
cdr3_nt: TGCGCCAGCAGCTTGGCCAACCCTACCTACGAGCAGTACTTC
cdr3_aa: CASSLANPTYEQYF

j_call: TRBJ2-3
v_call: TRBV7-2
d_call: -
clone_size: few
cdr3_nt: TGTGCCAGCAGCTTGGTCACTAGTGGCGTAGCAGATACGCAGTATTTT
cdr3_aa: CASSLVTSGVADTQYF

j_call: TRBJ2-3
v_call: TRBV7-2
d_call: -
clone_size: -
cdr3_nt: TGTGCCAGCAGCTTAGCGGCAACTCGTGGCACAGATACGCAGTATTTT
cdr3_aa: CASSLAATRGTDTQYF

j_call: TRBJ2-7
v_call: TRBV18
d_call: -
clone_size: once
cdr3_nt: TGTGCCAGCTCACCACAGCTGTCTGGCATCTACAATGAGCAGTACTTC
cdr3_aa: CASSPQLSGIYNEQYF

j_call: TRBJ2-7
v_call: TRBV11-2
d_call: -
clone_size: -
cdr3_nt: TGTGCCAGCAGCTTAGTCGTGACAGCCAGCTCCTACGAGCAGTACTTC
cdr3_aa: CASSLVVTASSYEQYF

j_call: TRBJ1-1
v_call: TRBV25-1
d_call: -
clone_size: few
cdr3_nt: TGTGCCAGCAGTGAACCCTCGACAGGGAACACTGAAGCTTTCTTT
cdr3_aa: CASSEPSTGNTEAFF

j_call: TRBJ1-6
v_call: TRBV10-3
d_call: TRBD1
clone_size: -
cdr3_nt: TGTGCCATCGGTGAGGCTCCCGGGACAGGGGCTTCACCCCTCCACTTT
cdr3_aa: CAIGEAPGTGASPLHF

j_call: TRBJ2-1
v_call: TRBV21-1
d_call: -
clone_size: few
cdr3_nt: TGTGCCAGAACCCGGCTCCTCCCGCCGCATGAGCAGTTCTTC
cdr3_aa: CARTRLLPPHEQFF

j_call: TRBJ2-1
v_call: TRBV10-3
d_call: TRBD2
clone_size: -
cdr3_nt: TGTGCCATCAGTTCCCTAGCGGGAGGGCGTAATGAGCAGTTCTTC
cdr3_aa: CAISSLAGGRNEQFF

j_call: TRBJ1-2
v_call: TRBV7-9
d_call: -
clone_size: -
cdr3_nt: TGTGCCAGCAGCTTAGAACAGGGTCGGCGGGGCTACACCTTC
cdr3_aa: CASSLEQGRRGYTF

j_call: TRBJ2-7
v_call: TRBV10-3
d_call: TRBD2
clone_size: few
cdr3_nt: TGTGCCACCTTAGCGGGAGGCTCCTACGAGCAGTACTTC
cdr3_aa: CATLAGGSYEQYF

j_call: TRBJ1-2
v_call: TRBV7-8
d_call: -
clone_size: -
cdr3_nt: TGTGCCAGCAGCCCTAAGGAGGCGGTTGGTAGCTACACCTTC
cdr3_aa: CASSPKEAVGSYTF

j_call: TRBJ2-6
v_call: TRBV20-1
d_call: TRBD1
clone_size: -
cdr3_nt: TGCAGTGCCACGGACAGGGGCTGGGCCAACGTCCTGACTTTC
cdr3_aa: CSATDRGWANVLTF

j_call: TRBJ2-7
v_call: TRBV28
d_call: -
clone_size: -
cdr3_nt: TGTGCCAGCAGTTCTGCGGGGTTTTGGTACTTC
cdr3_aa: CASSSAGFWYF

j_call: TRBJ2-5
v_call: TRBV7-2
d_call: TRBD2
clone_size: -
cdr3_nt: TGTGCCAGCAGCTTAGTGACTAGCCCCGAGACCCAGTACTTC
cdr3_aa: CASSLVTSPETQYF

j_call: TRBJ2-5
v_call: TRBV20-1
d_call: TRBD2
clone_size: -
cdr3_nt: TGCAGTGCTAGCCCGGCTAGCGGGAGGGCCCTCGGAGAGACCCAGTACTTC
cdr3_aa: CSASPASGRALGETQYF

j_call: TRBJ1-2
v_call: TRBV7-9
d_call: -
clone_size: -
cdr3_nt: TGTGCCAGCAGCCCCCGCAGGGACGGCTACACCTTC
cdr3_aa: CASSPRRDGYTF

j_call: TRBJ2-3
v_call: TRBV20-1
d_call: -
clone_size: few
cdr3_nt: TGCAGTGCTAGTCTCCAGGACACAGATACGCAGTATTTT
cdr3_aa: CSASLQDTDTQYF

j_call: TRBJ1-1
v_call: TRBV10-3
d_call: TRBD1
clone_size: few
cdr3_nt: TGTGCCATCAGTGGGGGACAGGGGACGGTAGGCACTGAAGCTTTCTTT
cdr3_aa: CAISGGQGTVGTEAFF

j_call: TRBJ1-4
v_call: TRBV3-1
d_call: -
clone_size: -
cdr3_nt: TGTGCCAGCAGCCCGTCGCCCAGAGGCCACGAAAAACTGTTTTTT
cdr3_aa: CASSPSPRGHEKLFF

j_call: TRBJ1-6
v_call: TRBV2
d_call: TRBD1
clone_size: few
cdr3_nt: TGTGCCAGCGCCCACCCGGGACAGATTAATTCACCCCTCCACTTT
cdr3_aa: CASAHPGQINSPLHF

j_call: TRBJ1-1
v_call: TRBV25-1
d_call: -
clone_size: -
cdr3_nt: TGTGCCAGCAGTGAATACTCCCCGCAGGGGAACACTGAAGCTTTCTTT
cdr3_aa: CASSEYSPQGNTEAFF

j_call: TRBJ1-1
v_call: TRBV6-6
d_call: -
clone_size: -
cdr3_nt: TGTGCCAGCAGTTATTTCGGCCCGGGGGACACTGAAACTTTCTTT
cdr3_aa: CASSYFGPGDTETFF

j_call: TRBJ2-3
v_call: TRBV9
d_call: -
clone_size: -
cdr3_nt: TGTGCCAGCAGCGTAGAGGCAGGGGGCACAGATACGCAGTATTTT
cdr3_aa: CASSVEAGGTDTQYF

j_call: TRBJ1-5
v_call: TRBV20-1
d_call: -
clone_size: few
cdr3_nt: TGCAGTGCTAGAAACAGAGGGGGTCAGCCCCAGCATTTT
cdr3_aa: CSARNRGGQPQHF

j_call: TRBJ2-5
v_call: TRBV10-3
d_call: TRBD2
clone_size: -
cdr3_nt: TGTGCCATCAGTGACCTCAGCAGGACTAGGGTATACAATGAGCAGTACTTC
cdr3_aa: CAISDLSRTRVYNEQYF

j_call: TRBJ2-1
v_call: TRBV10-3
d_call: TRBD2
clone_size: few
cdr3_nt: TGTGCCATCAGGGCAGCGGGAGGATACAATGAGCAGTTCTTC
cdr3_aa: CAIRAAGGYNEQFF

j_call: TRBJ2-1
v_call: TRBV25-1
d_call: TRBD2
clone_size: few
cdr3_nt: TGTGCCAGCAGTGAATTGGGCCCTAGCGGGACCTACAATGAGCAGTTCTTC
cdr3_aa: CASSELGPSGTYNEQFF

j_call: TRBJ2-1
v_call: TRBV3-1
d_call: -
clone_size: -
cdr3_nt: TGTGCCAGCAGCCAAGATCCTAACCGCGCGCAGTTCTTC
cdr3_aa: CASSQDPNRAQFF

j_call: TRBJ2-7
v_call: TRBV20-1
d_call: TRBD2
clone_size: few
cdr3_nt: TGCAGTGCTACTAGACGGCTAGCGGATACCTACGAGCAGTACTTC
cdr3_aa: CSATRRLADTYEQYF

j_call: TRBJ1-1
v_call: TRBV5-5
d_call: -
clone_size: -
cdr3_nt: TGTGCCAGCAGCTTGGGGCCAGGGCAGGACACTGAAGCTTTCTTT
cdr3_aa: CASSLGPGQDTEAFF

j_call: TRBJ1-1
v_call: TRBV5-5
d_call: -
clone_size: -
cdr3_nt: TGTGCCAGCAGCTTTTGGTTTATCGACACTGAAGCTTTCTTT
cdr3_aa: CASSFWFIDTEAFF

j_call: TRBJ2-1
v_call: TRBV28
d_call: -
clone_size: -
cdr3_nt: TGTACCAGCAGTATAGGAGCCTTAAGCTCCTACAATGAGCAGTTCTTC
cdr3_aa: CTSSIGALSSYNEQFF

j_call: TRBJ2-7
v_call: TRBV5-1
d_call: TRBD1
clone_size: few
cdr3_nt: TGCGCCAGCAGCGGCGGACAGGGGAGATCCTACGAGCAGTACTTC
cdr3_aa: CASSGGQGRSYEQYF

j_call: TRBJ2-7
v_call: TRBV14
d_call: -
clone_size: few
cdr3_nt: TGTGCCAGCAGCCAAGGACTCGAGCAGTACTTC
cdr3_aa: CASSQGLEQYF

j_call: TRBJ2-3
v_call: TRBV10-2
d_call: TRBD2
clone_size: few
cdr3_nt: TGCGCCAGCCCTGCCGAGGGACTACACACAGATACGCAGTATTTT
cdr3_aa: CASPAEGLHTDTQYF

j_call: TRBJ2-4
v_call: TRBV28
d_call: -
clone_size: few
cdr3_nt: TGTGCCAGCAGTCCGGTAGGGAGGGGGATAGCCAAAAACATTCAGTACTTC
cdr3_aa: CASSPVGRGIAKNIQYF

j_call: TRBJ2-7
v_call: TRBV4-1
d_call: -
clone_size: -
cdr3_nt: TGCGCCAGCAGCACCCGGGACAAAGCCTACGAGCAGTACTTC
cdr3_aa: CASSTRDKAYEQYF

j_call: TRBJ2-1
v_call: TRBV20-1
d_call: TRBD2
clone_size: few
cdr3_nt: TGCAGTGCTAGATGGGGGGGACTCGTCAATGAGCAGTTCTTC
cdr3_aa: CSARWGGLVNEQFF